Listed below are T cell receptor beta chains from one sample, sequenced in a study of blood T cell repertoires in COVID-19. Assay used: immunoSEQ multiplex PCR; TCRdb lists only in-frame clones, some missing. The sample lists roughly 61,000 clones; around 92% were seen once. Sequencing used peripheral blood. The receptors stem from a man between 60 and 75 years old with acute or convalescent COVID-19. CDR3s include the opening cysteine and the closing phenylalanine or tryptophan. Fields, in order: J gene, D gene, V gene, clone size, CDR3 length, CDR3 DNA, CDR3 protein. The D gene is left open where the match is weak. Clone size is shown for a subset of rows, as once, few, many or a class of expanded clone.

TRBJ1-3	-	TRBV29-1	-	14	TGCAGCGTTGAAGACGGCAGGGCTGGAAACACCATATATTTT	CSVEDGRAGNTIYF
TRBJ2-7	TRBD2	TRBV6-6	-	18	TGTGCCAGCAGTCCCACTACTCCGGGACTAACCGCCACCTACGAGCAGTACTTC	CASSPTTPGLTATYEQYF
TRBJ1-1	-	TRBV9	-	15	TGTGCCAGCAGTAACGACCGGGAACAGTTCACTGAAGCTTTCTTT	CASSNDREQFTEAFF
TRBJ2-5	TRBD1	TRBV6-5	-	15	TGTGCCAGCAGTTACTTAGGGACAGGGGGGGAGACCCAGTACTTC	CASSYLGTGGETQYF
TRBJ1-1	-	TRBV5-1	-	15	TGCGCCAGCAGCTTGGCTAACACCCTCAGGGGTGAAGCTTTCTTT	CASSLANTLRGEAFF
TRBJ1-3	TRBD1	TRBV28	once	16	TGTGCCAGCCTTACCGGACAGGGTTTCTCTGGAAACACCATATATTTT	CASLTGQGFSGNTIYF
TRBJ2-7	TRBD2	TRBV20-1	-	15	TGCAGTGCTAGTCCTTGGGCGGGAGTTAACTACGAGCAGTACTTC	CSASPWAGVNYEQYF
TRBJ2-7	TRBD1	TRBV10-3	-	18	TGTGCCATCAGTGAGGCTGGAACAGGGGGCTTTGTATCGGGAGAGCAGTACTTC	CAISEAGTGGFVSGEQYF
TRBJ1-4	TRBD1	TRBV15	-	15	TGTGCCACCAGCAGAGGAGGGGGCGCGAATGAAAAACTGTTTTTT	CATSRGGGANEKLFF
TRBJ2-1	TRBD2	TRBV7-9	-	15	TGTGCCAGCAGCCCTCCGGGACTAGCGGGACCTAAGCAGTTCTTC	CASSPPGLAGPKQFF
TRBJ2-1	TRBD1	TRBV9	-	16	TGTGCCAGCAGCCCAGGTGGGACAGATTCCTACAATGAGCAGTTCTTC	CASSPGGTDSYNEQFF
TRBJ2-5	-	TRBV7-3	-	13	TGTGCCAGCAGCCGGGGACATTTAGAGACCCAGTACTTC	CASSRGHLETQYF
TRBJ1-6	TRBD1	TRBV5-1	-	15	TGCGCCAGCAGCAAAGATGCGGGACAGAATTCACCCCTCCACTTT	CASSKDAGQNSPLHF
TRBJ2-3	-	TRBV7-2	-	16	TGTGCCAGCAGCTTAGGTTACAGCTTAGTCACAGATACGCAGTATTTT	CASSLGYSLVTDTQYF
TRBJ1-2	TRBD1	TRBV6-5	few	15	TGTGCCAGCAGTTACCTACAGGGGGATTTCTATGGCTACACCTTC	CASSYLQGDFYGYTF
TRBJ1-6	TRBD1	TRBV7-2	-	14	TGTGCCAGCAGCCTGGGACAGACGAGATCACCCCTCCACTTT	CASSLGQTRSPLHF
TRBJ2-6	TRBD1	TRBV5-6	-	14	TGTGCCAGCAGCCGGACCACAGGGGTTGGAGTCCTGACTTTC	CASSRTTGVGVLTF
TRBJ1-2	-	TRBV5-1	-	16	TGCGCCAGCAGCCGTAACAGGAGCCCTACTAACTATGGCTACACCTTC	CASSRNRSPTNYGYTF
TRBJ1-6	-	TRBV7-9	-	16	TGTGCCAGCAGCTTCGGAAGTCGGACCCAGGGTTCACCCCTCCACTTT	CASSFGSRTQGSPLHF
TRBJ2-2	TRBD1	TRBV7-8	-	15	TGTGCCAGCAGCTGGGGACAGGGGAGAACCGGGGAGCTGTTTTTT	CASSWGQGRTGELFF
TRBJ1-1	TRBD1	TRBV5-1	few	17	TGCGCCAGCACCCTTGACGGGACAGGGAAAATGAACACTGAAGCTTTCTTT	CASTLDGTGKMNTEAFF
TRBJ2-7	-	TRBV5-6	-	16	TGTGCCAGCAGCTCACCCTCGGCTAGCAGTCCTTACGAGCAGTACTTC	CASSSPSASSPYEQYF
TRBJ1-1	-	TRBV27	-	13	TGTGCCAGCAGTCTGACAGAGAACACTGAAGCTTTCTTT	CASSLTENTEAFF
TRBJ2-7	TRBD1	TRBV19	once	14	TGTGCCAGTAGTAGCTACCGGGACAGCTACGAGCAGTACTTC	CASSSYRDSYEQYF
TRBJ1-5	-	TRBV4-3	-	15	TGCGCCAGCAGCCAAGATAGTTCGGGGGTACAGCCCCAGCATTTT	CASSQDSSGVQPQHF
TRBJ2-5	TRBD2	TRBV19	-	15	TGTGCCAGTAGTGTCCAGCGGGGGTTCCAAGAGACCCAGTACTTC	CASSVQRGFQETQYF
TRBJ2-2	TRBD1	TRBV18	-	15	TGTGCCAGCTCATACGGACAGGAGAACACCGGGGAGCTGTTTTTT	CASSYGQENTGELFF
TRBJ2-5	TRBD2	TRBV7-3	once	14	TGTGCCAGCAGCTTACAGGGCGGGGGAGAGACCCAGTACTTC	CASSLQGGGETQYF
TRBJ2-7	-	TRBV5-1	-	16	TGCGCCAGCAGCTTTGAAGGCGGCGCCTATGGGTACGAGCAGTACTTC	CASSFEGGAYGYEQYF
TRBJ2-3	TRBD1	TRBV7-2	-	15	TGTGCCAGCAGCTTAGACGCCAGGGGGACAGATACGCAGTATTTT	CASSLDARGTDTQYF
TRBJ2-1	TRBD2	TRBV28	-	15	TGTGCCAGCAGTTTAGGCGGGAGGCCAAGGAATGAGCAGTTCTTC	CASSLGGRPRNEQFF
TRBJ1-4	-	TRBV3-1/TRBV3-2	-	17	TGTGCCAGCAGCCAAGATCCCCGGACAGTGAGGAATGAAAAACTGTTTTTT	CASSQDPRTVRNEKLFF
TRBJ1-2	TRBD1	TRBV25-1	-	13	TGTGCCAGCAGGGGACAGGGGGCGGGGGGCTACACCTTC	CASRGQGAGGYTF
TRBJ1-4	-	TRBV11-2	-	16	TGTGCCAGCAGTCAAGGACAGAGCTTAACTAATGAAAAACTGTTTTTT	CASSQGQSLTNEKLFF
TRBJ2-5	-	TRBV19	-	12	TGTGCCAGTAGTGGGGGCCAGGAGACCCAGTACTTC	CASSGGQETQYF
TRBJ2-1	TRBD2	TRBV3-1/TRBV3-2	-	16	TGTGCCAGCAGCCACGTATCGGGACTAGCGTTCAATGAGCAGTTCTTC	CASSHVSGLAFNEQFF
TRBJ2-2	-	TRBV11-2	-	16	TGTGCCAGCAGCAAGGACCTCGGGGTTAACACCGGGGAGCTGTTTTTT	CASSKDLGVNTGELFF
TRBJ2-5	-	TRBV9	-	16	TGTGCCAGCAGCGGAGCAGGGGCAGCCTTTCAAGAGACCCAGTACTTC	CASSGAGAAFQETQYF
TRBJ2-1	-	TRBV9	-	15	TGTGCCAGCAGCCCAGAAGGAGGATACTACAATGAGCAGTTCTTC	CASSPEGGYYNEQFF
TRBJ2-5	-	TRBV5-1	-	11	TGCGCCAGCAGCCTCGAAGAGACCCAGTACTTC	CASSLEETQYF
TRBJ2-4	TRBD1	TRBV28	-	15	TGTGCCAGCAGCATGGCCTGGACAGGGGGAAACATTCAGTACTTC	CASSMAWTGGNIQYF
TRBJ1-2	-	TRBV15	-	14	TGTGCCACCAGCAGAGATCGGGGACTGGCCGGCTACACCTTC	CATSRDRGLAGYTF
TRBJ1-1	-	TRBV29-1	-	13	TGCAGCGTTCAGGCTCAGGCCAACACTGAAGCTTTCTTT	CSVQAQANTEAFF
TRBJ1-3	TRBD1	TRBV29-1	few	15	TGCAGCGTTGGGGGGACAGCGGCTTTTGGAAACACCATATATTTT	CSVGGTAAFGNTIYF
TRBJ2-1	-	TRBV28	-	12	TGTGCCAGCAGCGACACGGGGATCAAGCAGTTCTTC	CASSDTGIKQFF
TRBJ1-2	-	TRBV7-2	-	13	TGTGCCAGCAGCTTAGACAGCCCCTATGGCTACACCTTC	CASSLDSPYGYTF
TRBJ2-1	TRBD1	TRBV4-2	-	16	TGTGCCAGCAGCCAGAACGGACGAGGGGGCGAAGAGGAGCAGTTCTTC	CASSQNGRGGEEEQFF
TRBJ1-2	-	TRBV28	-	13	TGTGCCAGCAGTTTAACAGGGAACTATGGCTACACCTTC	CASSLTGNYGYTF
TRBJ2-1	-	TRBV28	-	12	TGTGCCAGCAGCACAGGGATTTGGGAGCAGTTCTTC	CASSTGIWEQFF
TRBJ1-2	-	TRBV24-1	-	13	TGTGCCACAAGAGGGGACACCTCCTATGGCTACACCTTC	CATRGDTSYGYTF
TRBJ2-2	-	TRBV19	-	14	TGTGCCAGTAGTATAAGAGACACCCCCGGGGAGCTGTTTTTT	CASSIRDTPGELFF
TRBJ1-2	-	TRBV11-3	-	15	TGTGCCAGCAGCTCAGACCCACAGGGTCGAGGGGGCTACACCTTC	CASSSDPQGRGGYTF
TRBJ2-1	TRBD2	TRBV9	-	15	TGTGCCAGCAGCGCCGCGGGAGGGCCCGGTCATGAGCAGTTCTTC	CASSAAGGPGHEQFF